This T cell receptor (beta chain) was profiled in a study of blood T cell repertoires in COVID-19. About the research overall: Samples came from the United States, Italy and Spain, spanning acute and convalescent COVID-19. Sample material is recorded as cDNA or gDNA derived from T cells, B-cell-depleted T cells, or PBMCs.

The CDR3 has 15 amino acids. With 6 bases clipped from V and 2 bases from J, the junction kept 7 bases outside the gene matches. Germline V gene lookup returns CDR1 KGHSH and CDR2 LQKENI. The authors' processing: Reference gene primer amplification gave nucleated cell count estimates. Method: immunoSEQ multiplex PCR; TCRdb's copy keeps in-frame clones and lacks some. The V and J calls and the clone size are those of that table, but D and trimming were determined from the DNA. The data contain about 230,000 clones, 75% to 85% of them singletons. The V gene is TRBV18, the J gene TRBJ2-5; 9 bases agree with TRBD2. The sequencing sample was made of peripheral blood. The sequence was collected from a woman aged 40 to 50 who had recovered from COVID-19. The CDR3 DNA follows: TGTGCCAGCTCCCGAAGCGGGGGGCGGCAAGAGACCCAGTACTTC. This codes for CASSRSGGRQETQYF. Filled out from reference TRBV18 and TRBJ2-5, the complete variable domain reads NAGVMQNPRHLVRRRGQEARLRCSPMKGHSHVYWYRQLPEEGLKFMVYLQKENIIDESGMPKERFSAEFPKEGPSILRIQQVVRGDSAAYFCASSRSGGRQETQYFGPGTRLLVL.